This is a list of T cell receptor beta chains from one sample in a study of human T cells and chemical hapten exposure. TCRdb re-derived calls from the RACE reads in MiXCR, one entry per CDR3 protein. The table lists about 360,000 distinct CDR3 sequences, roughly 6.9% of them singletons. This specimen consisted of whole blood, obtained in connection with sensitization to the hapten diphenylcyclopropenone (DPC). These receptors were taken from a young woman with alopecia areata. Some clones in this sample may be carry-over from other donors' samples. The CDR3 runs from the conserved cysteine through the conserved F or W. The order of the fields is V gene, clone size, CDR3 protein. Clone size is given for some rows only: seen once, a few or many times, or a class if the clone is expanded.

TRBV6-5 | NA | CASSYSTGVMYF
TRBV28 | NA | CASSLKLGRTDTQYF
TRBV21-1 | few | CASSGAAATNIQYF
TRBV28 | few | CASEGYRADEKLFF
TRBV3-1 | few | CASNKVVFCGGDTDTQYF
TRBV28 | NA | CASHPGTATYEQYF
TRBV6-5 | many | CASSYSYTSSGNTIYF
TRBV20-1 | few | CSASLTGDTQYF
TRBV6-2/TRBV6-3 | few | CASSYLTGSSGANVLTF
TRBV20-1 | NA | CSAKTSAGAVSNQPQHF
TRBV6-6 | NA | CASSYSRRTHATNEKLFF
TRBV7-8 | NA | CASSLGKGSGNTIYF
TRBV10-2 | NA | CASSGGTGGPGELFF
TRBV15 | many | CATSREALGEQFF
TRBV20-1 | few | CSARGNRADEKLFF
TRBV7-2 | NA | CASSSSAGPGSSGANVLTF
TRBV2 | NA | CASRGTGGGQPQHF
TRBV4-3 | many | CASSRSRRGRTGELFF
TRBV10-3 | NA | CAIGQEEQYF
TRBV9 | few | CASRTPGQGAAGELFF
TRBV7-3 | many | CASSLSPGYNEQFF
TRBV6-2/TRBV6-3 | few | CASSLGNEAFF
TRBV28 | few | CASSLSVGQGSSGANVLTF
TRBV20-1 | NA | CSARPDRGYNTPLHF
TRBV7-3 | NA | CASSPGRGAYEQYF
TRBV25-1 | NA | CASSEAGTAINGYTF
TRBV5-1 | few | CASSLGGRQSVYNEQFF
TRBV12-5 | once | CASGRSGANVLTF
TRBV2 | few | CATQLEGSGANVLTF
TRBV19 | few | CASSIEPQETQYF
TRBV6-5 | many | CASSSFQPSGATDTQYF
TRBV5-1 | NA | CASSYIQGAGANVLTF
TRBV28 | many | CASSLGQGVHEQYF
TRBV5-5 | NA | CASSSGAGTMNTEAFF
TRBV4-1 | many | CASSQVQGAPGQPQHF
TRBV2 | NA | CASSEARQYTEAFF
TRBV20-1 | many | CSAPGQGYEQYF
TRBV6-5 | few | CASRTGEGYTEAFF
TRBV12-3/TRBV12-4 | NA | CASSLFHNEAFF
TRBV4-1 | many | CASSQTGELFF
TRBV27 | NA | CASSTGSTEAFF
TRBV5-6 | few | CASSFRDGTQQETQYF
TRBV28 | few | CASSLATGGSNSPLHF
TRBV7-9 | NA | CASSSTRDREGHQPQHF
TRBV6-5 | many | CASSPRDGEETQYF
TRBV16 | NA | CASSLGFFGEKLFF
TRBV6-1 | NA | CASSEAEGIDTDTQYF
TRBV29-1 | many | CSVLAGLLAPSTDTQYF
TRBV5-1 | NA | CASSSQAGQGANTQYF
TRBV5-1 | NA | CASTAHQGQGDYGYTF
TRBV28 | many | CASSFQNFQETQYF
TRBV7-9 | many | CASSPTMSNQPQHF
TRBV6-2/TRBV6-3 | few | CASSYVTREAFF
TRBV15 | few | CATSRLHPGTGHEKLFF
TRBV10-3 | many | CAISESWRNTDTQYF
TRBV7-2 | NA | CASSLVTPYGYTF
TRBV6-2/TRBV6-3 | many | CASSQTLQGSGELFF